The 7 T cell receptor beta chains below all came from one sample that was sequenced in a study of Graves' ophthalmopathy and Graves' hyperthyroidism. Beta-chain TCR CDR3 regions were amplified from RNA transcripts. The workflow started with a first-round RT-PCR run with HTBI primers and then moved on to a second-round multiplex PCR. MiXCR, run by TCRdb on the multiplex PCR reads, gives a single entry per CDR3 protein. The sample lists over a million distinct CDR3 sequences, about 36% occurring once. Sequenced material: peripheral blood or thyroid tissue (not recorded which). The receptors come from an adult man with Graves' hyperthyroidism.

J is TRBJ2-7 and V is TRBV25-1; maybe TRBD1 (5 bases). Trimming stripped 4 bases from V and 6 bases from J, with 19 bases between. Germline V lookup: CDR1 MGHDK, CDR2 SYGVNS. The CDR3 covers 15 residues. CDR3 DNA sequence: TGTGCCAGCAGTGCCGAAGACAGTCTTAATCCCGAGCAGTACTTC. Amino acid sequence: CASSAEDSLNPEQYF.

J is TRBJ2-7 and V is TRBV2; tentatively, D is TRBD1 (6 bases). Germline V gene sequence: CDR1 SNHLY, CDR2 FYNNEI. The CDR3 loop spans 15 amino acids. The germline V and J ends were trimmed by 5 bases and 2 bases, with 16 bases remaining between them. CDR3 nucleotides: TGTGCCAGCAGTTATGGGACACTGAACCCCTACGAGCAGTACTTC. Translated, it gives CASSYGTLNPYEQYF.

This clonotype was counted many times. The J gene is TRBJ1-2, the V gene TRBV7-9; TRBD1 might be the D (5 bases). The CDR3 has 14 amino acids. V dropped 7 bases and J dropped 3 bases, with 15 bases sitting between them. The germline gives CDR1 SEHNR, CDR2 FQNEAQ (reference sequence). The CDR3 here is CASTPRDGDYGYTF. DNA for the CDR3: TGTGCCAGCACCCCCCGGGACGGCGACTATGGCTACACCTTC. The full variable domain, its missing parts supplied by reference TRBV7-9 and TRBJ1-2, is DTGVSQNPRHKITKRGQNVTFRCDPISEHNRLYWYRQTLGQGPEFLTYFQNEAQLEKSRLLSDRFSAERPKGSFSTLEIQRTEQGDSAMYLCASTPRDGDYGYTFGSGTRLTVV.

V gene TRBV29-1 combines with J gene TRBJ1-3, with 10 bases identical to TRBD1. CDR1 SQVTM and CDR2 ANQGSEA come from the germline V gene. The V and J ends lost 8 bases and 3 bases, in that order; junction bases with no gene match: 4. The CDR3 is made up of 13 amino acids. In DNA, the CDR3 is TGCAGCCCGACAGGGGGCGGTGGAAACACCATATATTTT. It translates to CSPTGGGGNTIYF.

On this clonotype itself: A much larger clone is a single base away; this may be a read error. The V and J genes are TRBV2 and TRBJ2-7; 9 bases agree with TRBD1. The J segment lost 5 bases and the V segment lost 5 bases, leaving 7 bases of the junction unmatched. The CDR3 loop spans 14 amino acids. The germline CDR1 and CDR2 sequences are SNHLY and FYNNEI. CDR3 sequence: CASSLLGQGNEQYF. The CDR3 DNA reads as TGTGCCAGCAGTTTGTTGGGACAGGGCAACGAGCAGTACTTC.

In its sample, this clonotype was seen many times. The chain couples TRBV20-1 to TRBJ2-7; 12 bases match TRBD1. V was clipped by 1 base and J by 3 bases; unmatched bases: 7. This CDR3 region has 16 residues. The germline gives CDR1 DFQATT, CDR2 SNEGSKA (reference sequence). In DNA form, the CDR3 reads TGCAGTGCTAGAGGAACCGGGACAGGGGGCTACTACGAGCAGTACTTC. Its translation: CSARGTGTGGYYEQYF.

As regards this clonotype: A junction end diverges from the germline sequence, so it may reflect a read error. The chain combines TRBV6-5 with TRBJ2-7; D might be TRBD2 (6 bases). Germline CDR1 reads MNHEY; CDR2 reads SVGAGI. The CDR3 is 13 residues long. CDR3 DNA sequence: TGTGCCAGCAGACGACTCGGCGGGGACGAGCAGCACTTC. Its protein product is CASRRLGGDEQHF.